This T cell receptor (beta chain) was found in a study of radiotherapy plus CTLA-4 blockade in lung cancer. Whole-study context: Objective response rate was over 15%; disease control rate, 31%. Study-level results: The best prediction of response reportedly came from early blood T cell clone dynamics, with interferon-beta. Tumor-origin TCR clones grew in blood after radiotherapy plus ipilimumab.

V lost 3 bases, J lost 3 bases, and 6 bases stayed unmatched. CDR1 and CDR2 from the germline V gene are LGHNA and YSLEER. The CDR3 has 16 residues. About this clone itself: Its antigen is unidentified.

Focal radiation with ipilimumab CTLA-4 blockade was given to patients with chemo-refractory metastatic non-small-cell lung cancer. Produced via immunoSEQ multiplex PCR; TCRdb's table is partial and in-frame only. The sample contains roughly 63,000 clones, around 74% of which appear only once. The chain joins TRBV4-3 to TRBJ2-2, with 8 bases matching TRBD1. This specimen consisted of peripheral blood, obtained from a patient treated with radiotherapy plus ipilimumab. This receptor was identified in a human donor with non-small cell lung cancer whose response to radiotherapy plus ipilimumab could not be evaluated. The CDR3 bases are TGCGCCAGCAGCCACCAACAGGGGGGATACACCGGGGAGCTGTTTTTT. Translating gives CASSHQQGGYTGELFF.